This T cell receptor (beta chain) was captured by sequencing in a study of blood T cell repertoires in COVID-19. Study summary: Collection of acute and convalescent COVID-19 samples took place in the United States, Italy and Spain. PBMCs, B-cell-depleted T cells, or T cells provided the cDNA or gDNA that made up the material.

Original data processing: Counts of nucleated cells, estimated from reference gene primer amplification, were obtained. TCRdb's table, derived via immunoSEQ multiplex PCR, lists solely in-frame clones and lacks some. V and J calls and clone size are copied from that table; D and trimming were computed from the DNA. The sample has 100,000 or so clones; approximately 82% are singletons. The germline V gene has CDR1 SGHTA and CDR2 FQGNSA. V shed 4 bases, J shed 11 bases, and the junction held 11 bases outside the gene matches. The CDR3 totals 14 residues. This clone was observed once. The TCR was taken from a man aged 55 to 69 with acute or convalescent COVID-19. Sample: peripheral blood. V usage is TRBV7-2 and J usage is TRBJ1-1; the match to TRBD1 covers 9 bases. The CDR3 reads CASSSLPGTGRAFF. CDR3 DNA: TGTGCCAGCAGCTCACTTCCCGGGACAGGGCGGGCTTTCTTT.